The following is a TCR beta chain sequence with its context. This sample stems from a study of cytomegalovirus exposure and HLA in healthy donors. Amplification used 60 Vbeta primers and 13 Jbeta primers. The method was immunoSEQ multiplex PCR; TCRdb's version includes in-frame clones alone and lacks a portion of them. The sample holds 70,000 or so clones. Trimming left V 0 bases short and J 10 bases short, with 13 bases between. CDR1 and CDR2 (germline): SGHRS, YFSETQ. This CDR3 spans 13 amino acids. The TCR was taken from a man between 40 and 49 years old in good health and CMV-seronegative. The specimen sequenced was PBMCs. This chain links TRBV5-1 with TRBJ1-2, with D possibly being TRBD1 (5 bases). CDR3 amino acids: CASSLGQRNDYTF. The CDR3 DNA follows: TGCGCCAGCAGCTTGGGACAGAGAAATGACTACACCTTC. Variable domain in full (rest from reference TRBV5-1 and TRBJ1-2): KAGVTQTPRYLIKTRGQQVTLSCSPISGHRSVSWYQQTPGQGLQFLFEYFSETQRNKGNFPGRFSGRQFSNSRSEMNVSTLELGDSALYLCASSLGQRNDYTFGSGTRLTVV.